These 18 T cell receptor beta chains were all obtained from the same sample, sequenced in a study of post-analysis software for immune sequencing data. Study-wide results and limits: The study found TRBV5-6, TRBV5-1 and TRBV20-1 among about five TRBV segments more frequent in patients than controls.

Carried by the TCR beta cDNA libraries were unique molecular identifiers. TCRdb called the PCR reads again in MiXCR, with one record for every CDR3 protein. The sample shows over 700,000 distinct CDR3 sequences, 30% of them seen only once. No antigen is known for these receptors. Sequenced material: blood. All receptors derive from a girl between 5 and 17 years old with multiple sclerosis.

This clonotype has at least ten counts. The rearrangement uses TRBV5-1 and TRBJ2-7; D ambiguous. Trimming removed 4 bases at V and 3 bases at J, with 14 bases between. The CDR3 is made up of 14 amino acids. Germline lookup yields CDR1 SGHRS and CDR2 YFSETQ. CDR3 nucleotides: TGCGCCAGCAGCCTCCGCCCGGCAGACTACGAGCAGTACTTC. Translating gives CASSLRPADYEQYF.

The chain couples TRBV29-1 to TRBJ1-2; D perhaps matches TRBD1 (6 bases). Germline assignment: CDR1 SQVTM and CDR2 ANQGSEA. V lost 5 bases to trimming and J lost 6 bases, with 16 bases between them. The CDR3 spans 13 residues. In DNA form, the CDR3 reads TGCAGCGTTCTAACCGGGACAAGGAATGGCTACACCTTC. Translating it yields CSVLTGTRNGYTF.

CDR3 in amino acids: CSASGTRNNEQFF. The CDR3 DNA follows: TGCAGTGCTAGTGGGACTCGCAACAATGAGCAGTTCTTC. The rearrangement joins TRBV20-1 to TRBJ2-1; D is possibly TRBD2 (6 bases). This CDR3 is built from 13 residues. Germline assignment: CDR1 DFQATT and CDR2 SNEGSKA (reference sequence). V shed 3 bases and J shed 5 bases, with 11 bases lying between them.

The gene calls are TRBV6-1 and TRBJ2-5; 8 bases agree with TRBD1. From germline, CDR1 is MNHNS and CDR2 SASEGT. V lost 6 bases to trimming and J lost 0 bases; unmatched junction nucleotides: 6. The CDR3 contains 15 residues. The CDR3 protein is CASRGQGAYQETQYF. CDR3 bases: TGTGCCAGCAGAGGTCAGGGGGCGTACCAAGAGACCCAGTACTTC.

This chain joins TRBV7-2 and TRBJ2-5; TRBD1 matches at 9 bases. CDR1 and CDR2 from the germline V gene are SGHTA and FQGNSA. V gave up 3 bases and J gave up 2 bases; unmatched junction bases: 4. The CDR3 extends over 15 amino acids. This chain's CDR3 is CASSFHGTGQETQYF. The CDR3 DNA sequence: TGTGCCAGCAGCTTTCACGGGACAGGGCAAGAGACCCAGTACTTC.

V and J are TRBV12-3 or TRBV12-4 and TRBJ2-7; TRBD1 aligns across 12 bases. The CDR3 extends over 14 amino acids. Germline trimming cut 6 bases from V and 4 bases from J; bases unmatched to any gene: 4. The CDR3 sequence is CASRGTGGGYEQYF. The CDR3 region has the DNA TGTGCCAGCAGGGGGACAGGGGGCGGTTACGAGCAGTACTTC.

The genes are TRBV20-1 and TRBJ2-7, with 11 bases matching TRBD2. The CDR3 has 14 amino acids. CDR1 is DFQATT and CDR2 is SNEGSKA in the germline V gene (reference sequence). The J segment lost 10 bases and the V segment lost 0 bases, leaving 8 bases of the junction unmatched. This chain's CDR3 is CSARDSGRGNGQYF. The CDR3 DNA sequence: TGCAGTGCTAGAGATAGCGGGAGGGGGAACGGTCAGTACTTC.

The CDR3 spells CASSWLGAASTNYGYTF. Here the CDR3 DNA reads TGTGCCAGCAGTTGGTTGGGTGCGGCGTCTACTAACTATGGCTACACCTTC. The J gene is TRBJ1-2, the V gene TRBV27; D gene unclear. Trimming pared 4 bases from V and 0 bases from J, leaving 18 bases between. The CDR3 contains 17 residues. Germline V gives CDR1 MNHEY, CDR2 SMNVEV (reference sequence).

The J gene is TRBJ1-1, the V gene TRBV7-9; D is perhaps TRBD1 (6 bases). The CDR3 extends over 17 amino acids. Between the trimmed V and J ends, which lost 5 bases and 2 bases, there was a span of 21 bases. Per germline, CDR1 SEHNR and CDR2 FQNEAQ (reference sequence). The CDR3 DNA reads TGTGCCAGCAGCGCGCTAGGGGGGCCCGGGCCCAACACTGAAGCTTTCTTT. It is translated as CASSALGGPGPNTEAFF.

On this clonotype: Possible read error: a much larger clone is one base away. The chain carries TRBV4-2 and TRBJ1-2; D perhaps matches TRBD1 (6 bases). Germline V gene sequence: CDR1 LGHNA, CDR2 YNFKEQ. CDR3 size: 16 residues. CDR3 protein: CASSQWRVQGNYGCTF. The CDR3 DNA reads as TGTGCCAGCAGCCAATGGAGGGTTCAGGGGAACTATGGCTGCACCTTC.

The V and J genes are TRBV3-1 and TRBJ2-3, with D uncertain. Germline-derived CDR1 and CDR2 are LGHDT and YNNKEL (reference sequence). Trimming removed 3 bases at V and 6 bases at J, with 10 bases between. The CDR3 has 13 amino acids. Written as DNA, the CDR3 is TGTGCCAGCAGCCAGATTGGGGTGGATACGCAGTATTTT. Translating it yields CASSQIGVDTQYF.

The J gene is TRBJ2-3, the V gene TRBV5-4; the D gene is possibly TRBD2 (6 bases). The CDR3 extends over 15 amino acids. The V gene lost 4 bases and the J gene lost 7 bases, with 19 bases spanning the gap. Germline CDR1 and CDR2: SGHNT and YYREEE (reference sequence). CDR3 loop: CASSRRGVQVHTQYF. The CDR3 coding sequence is TGTGCCAGCAGCCGACGCGGGGTACAAGTTCATACGCAGTATTTT.

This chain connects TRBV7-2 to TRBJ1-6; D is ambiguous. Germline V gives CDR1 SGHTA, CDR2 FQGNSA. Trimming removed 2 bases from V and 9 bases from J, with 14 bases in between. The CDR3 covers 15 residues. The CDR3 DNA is TGTGCCAGCAGCTTATTTTCCGGGTCTAGTTCACCCCTCCACTTT. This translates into CASSLFSGSSSPLHF.

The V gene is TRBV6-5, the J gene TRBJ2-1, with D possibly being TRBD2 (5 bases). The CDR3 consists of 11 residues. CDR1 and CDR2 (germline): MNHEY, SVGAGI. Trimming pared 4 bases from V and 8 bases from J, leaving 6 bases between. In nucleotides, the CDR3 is TGTGCCAGCAGTTTCGGGGATGAGCAGTTCTTC. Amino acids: CASSFGDEQFF.

The CDR3 coding sequence is TGTGCCAGCAGCCGTCGTTTAGCGGGGTCTGGCAATGAGCAGTTCTTC. Its protein product is CASSRRLAGSGNEQFF. V and J are TRBV7-8 and TRBJ2-1; 8 nucleotides match TRBD2. Germline assignment: CDR1 SGHVS and CDR2 FQNEAQ. The CDR3 runs to 16 residues. V lost 5 bases to trimming and J lost 6 bases; unmatched junction nucleotides: 12.

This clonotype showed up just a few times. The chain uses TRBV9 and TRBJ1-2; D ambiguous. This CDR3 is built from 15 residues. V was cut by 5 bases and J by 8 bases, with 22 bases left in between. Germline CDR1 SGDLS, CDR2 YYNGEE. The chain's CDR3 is CASSDLVGGVGGYTF. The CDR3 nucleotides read TGTGCCAGCAGTGACCTGGTCGGAGGAGTGGGGGGCTACACCTTC.

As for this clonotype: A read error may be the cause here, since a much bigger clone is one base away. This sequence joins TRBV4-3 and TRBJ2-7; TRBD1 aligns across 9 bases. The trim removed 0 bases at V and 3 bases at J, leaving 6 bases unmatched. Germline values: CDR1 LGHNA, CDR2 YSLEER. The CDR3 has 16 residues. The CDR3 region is CASSQDHGTGCYEQYF. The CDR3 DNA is TGCGCCAGCAGCCAAGATCATGGGACAGGGTGCTACGAGCAGTACTTC.

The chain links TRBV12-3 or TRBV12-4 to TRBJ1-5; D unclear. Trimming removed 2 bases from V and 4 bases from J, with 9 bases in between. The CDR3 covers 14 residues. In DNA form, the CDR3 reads TGTGCCAGCAGTTTATCTTCCCGGAATCAGCCCCAGCATTTT. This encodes CASSLSSRNQPQHF.